This T cell receptor (beta chain) was sequenced in a study of blood T cells in healthy people across ages. As regards this clonotype: The target antigen is unknown.

Primed by a sample-barcoded 5' primer and a J-beta primer mix, a second PCR proceeded for about 6 to 12 cycles. TCRdb redid the calling of the 5' RACE reads with MiXCR, one entry per CDR3 protein. The sample holds some 1.8 million distinct CDR3 sequences; more than 35% are singletons and the top ten take roughly 24%. General study results and limits: Total diversity from one million sequenced T cells was likely underestimated. Since the PBMCs were unsorted, naive and antigen-experienced cells could not be conclusively compared. Observed TCR beta diversity per million T cells went down as age went up. This fall followed a roughly linear course with age.

Source material: blood. This receptor was taken from a human donor in good health.

CDR3 sequence reads: CSATGGDRGHAYGYTF. CDR3 in DNA: TGCAGTGCTACAGGGGGGGACAGGGGGCATGCCTATGGCTACACCTTC. V is TRBV20-1 and J is TRBJ1-2; 12 bases agree with TRBD1. Germline V lookup: CDR1 DFQATT, CDR2 SNEGSKA (reference sequence). Losses at the gene ends were 4 bases for V and 4 bases for J; bases not matched to a gene: 10. The length of the CDR3 is 16 residues.